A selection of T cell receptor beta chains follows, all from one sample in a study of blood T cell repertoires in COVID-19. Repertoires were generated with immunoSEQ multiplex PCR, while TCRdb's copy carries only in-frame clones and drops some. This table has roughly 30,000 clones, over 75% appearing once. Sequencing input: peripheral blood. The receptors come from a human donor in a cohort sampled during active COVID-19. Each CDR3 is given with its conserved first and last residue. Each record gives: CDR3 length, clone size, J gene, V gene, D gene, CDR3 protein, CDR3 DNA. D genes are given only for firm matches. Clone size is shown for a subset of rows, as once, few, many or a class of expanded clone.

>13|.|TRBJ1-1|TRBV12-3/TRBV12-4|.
CASSPPDDTEAFF
TGTGCCAGCAGTCCCCCAGATGACACTGAAGCTTTCTTT
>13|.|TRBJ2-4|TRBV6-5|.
CASTDRTGDIQYF
TGTGCCAGCACCGATCGGACGGGAGACATTCAGTACTTC
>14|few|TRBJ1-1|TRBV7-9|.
CASSLDKRTTEAFF
TGTGCCAGCAGCTTAGACAAACGAACCACTGAAGCTTTCTTT
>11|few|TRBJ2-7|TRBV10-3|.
CAISEAGWQYF
TGTGCCATCAGTGAGGCAGGGTGGCAGTACTTC
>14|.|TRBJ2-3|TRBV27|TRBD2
CAGTTAGGGNTQYF
TGTGCCGGCACCACAGCGGGGGGAGGAAATACGCAGTATTTT
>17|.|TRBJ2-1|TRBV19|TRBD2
CASSLSTSGGSYNEQFF
TGTGCCAGTAGTCTTTCAACTAGCGGGGGATCCTACAATGAGCAGTTCTTC
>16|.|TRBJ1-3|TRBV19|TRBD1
CASSGPGTGTGNTIYF
TGTGCCAGTAGTGGTCCCGGGACAGGGACTGGAAACACCATATATTTT
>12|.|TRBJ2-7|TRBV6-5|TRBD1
CASQQGDYEQYF
TGTGCCAGCCAACAGGGGGACTACGAGCAGTACTTC
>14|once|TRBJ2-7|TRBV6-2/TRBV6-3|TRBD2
CASSSDAGRVEQYF
TGTGCCAGCAGTTCGGATGCAGGGAGGGTCGAGCAGTACTTC
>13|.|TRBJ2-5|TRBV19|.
CASSIVGQETQYF
TGTGCCAGTAGTATAGTCGGTCAAGAGACCCAGTACTTC
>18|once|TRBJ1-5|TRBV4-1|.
CASSQGGWTPGSNQPQHF
TGCGCCAGCAGCCAAGGAGGTTGGACACCCGGTAGCAATCAGCCCCAGCATTTT
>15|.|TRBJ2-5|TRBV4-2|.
CASSQALDWQETQYF
TGTGCCAGCAGCCAAGCCCTCGACTGGCAAGAGACCCAGTACTTC
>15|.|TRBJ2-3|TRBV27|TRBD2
CASSFERGNRDTQYF
TGTGCCAGCAGTTTCGAGCGGGGGAACCGAGATACGCAGTATTTT
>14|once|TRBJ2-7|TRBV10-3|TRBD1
CAISRSGGSYEQYF
TGTGCCATCAGTCGGTCAGGGGGCTCCTACGAGCAGTACTTC
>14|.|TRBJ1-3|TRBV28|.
CASSRPGEWDTIYF
TGTGCCAGCAGTCGGCCAGGGGAGTGGGACACCATATATTTT
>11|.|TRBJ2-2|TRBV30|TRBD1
CAGQGGGELFF
TGTGCCGGACAGGGGGGCGGGGAGCTGTTTTTT
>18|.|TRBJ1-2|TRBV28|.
CASRFRGDTTKAQYGYTF
TGTGCCAGCCGCTTCCGAGGGGACACTACAAAGGCCCAATATGGCTACACCTTC
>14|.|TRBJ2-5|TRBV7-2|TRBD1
CASSLTGGGETQYF
TGTGCCAGCAGCCTAACAGGGGGCGGAGAGACCCAGTACTTC
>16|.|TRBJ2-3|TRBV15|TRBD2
CATSINSLAASDTQYF
TGTGCCACCAGCATCAACTCCCTAGCGGCGTCAGATACGCAGTATTTT
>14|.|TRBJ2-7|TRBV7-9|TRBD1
CASSRGTGLYEQYF
TGTGCCAGCAGCCGGGGGACAGGGCTCTACGAGCAGTACTTC
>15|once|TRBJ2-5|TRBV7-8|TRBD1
CASSWGTGGGETQYF
TGTGCCAGCAGCTGGGGGACAGGCGGCGGAGAGACCCAGTACTTC
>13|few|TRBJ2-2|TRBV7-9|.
CASSQNLGGELFF
TGTGCCAGCAGCCAGAACCTAGGCGGGGAGCTGTTTTTT
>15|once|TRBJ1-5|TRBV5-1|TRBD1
CASSWGTGATQPQHF
TGCGCCAGCAGCTGGGGGACAGGGGCCACTCAGCCCCAGCATTTT
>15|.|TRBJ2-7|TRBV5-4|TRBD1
CASSLEGAGGREQYF
TGTGCCAGCAGCTTGGAAGGGGCAGGGGGCCGGGAGCAGTACTTC
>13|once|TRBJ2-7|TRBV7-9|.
CASSYRGDYEQYF
TGTGCCAGCAGCTATCGGGGAGACTACGAGCAGTACTTC
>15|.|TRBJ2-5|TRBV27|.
CASSPRGRDQETQYF
TGTGCCAGCAGTCCAAGGGGCAGGGACCAAGAGACCCAGTACTTC
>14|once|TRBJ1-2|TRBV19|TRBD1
CASRRTGGVYGYTF
TGTGCCAGTAGGAGGACAGGGGGCGTCTATGGCTACACCTTC
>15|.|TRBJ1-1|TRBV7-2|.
CASSLGRGGDTEAFF
TGTGCCAGCAGCTTAGGTCGGGGGGGAGACACTGAAGCTTTCTTT